The clone carrying this T cell receptor (beta chain) turned up a few times. Its antigen is unidentified. The library was made from cDNA and included unique molecular identifiers. MiXCR, run by TCRdb on the PCR reads, gives a single entry per CDR3 protein. Of under 650,000 distinct CDR3 sequences in the sample, roughly 47% were seen once. The data originate from a study of post-analysis software for immune sequencing data. Germline V gene sequence: CDR1 SGDLS, CDR2 YYNGEE. CDR3 length equals 18 residues. V shed 2 bases, J shed 9 bases, and the junction held 15 bases outside the gene matches. Study-wide results and limits: Controls had lower frequencies than patients of roughly five TRBV segments, which included TRBV5-6, TRBV5-1 and TRBV20-1. For normalized Chao1 diversity, multiple sclerosis patients scored significantly lower than controls did.

The chain carries TRBV9 and TRBJ2-1; TRBD2 matches at 12 bases. This clonotype was sampled from a girl aged 10-17 years with multiple sclerosis. Input material: blood. The DNA for the CDR3 is TGTGCCAGCAGCGTGGACGGACTAGCGGGAAACATAAGGGGTGAGCAGTTCTTC. Its translation: CASSVDGLAGNIRGEQFF.